This TCR beta chain was sequenced in a study of identical twins. TCRdb re-called the 5' RACE reads through MiXCR, storing one row per CDR3 protein. The sample consists of 350,000 or so distinct CDR3 sequences, approximately 13% of them appearing once. With 5 bases clipped from V and 1 base from J, the junction kept 6 bases outside the gene matches. Germline CDR1 is SEHNR and CDR2 is FQNEAQ (reference sequence). The CDR3 spans 16 residues. Another study also made use of these data, one on yellow fever vaccine responses in identical twins.

This chain connects TRBV7-9 to TRBJ2-2, with 8 bases lining up with TRBD1. Sequencing was done on a sample of CD8+ T cells sorted from blood. This TCR was recovered from a woman aged 18-35 years in good health. CDR3 DNA: TGTGCCAGCAGCCTCCCGGACAGGGAGAACACCGGGGAGCTGTTTTTT. It encodes CASSLPDRENTGELFF.